The rows below give T cell receptor beta chains drawn from one sample of a study of blood T cell repertoires in COVID-19. Sequencing used immunoSEQ multiplex PCR; TCRdb keeps in-frame clones, though not all of them. The sample lists some 260,000 clones; about 86% were seen once. Material: peripheral blood. All receptors derive from a man aged 80 or over with acute or convalescent COVID-19. Each CDR3 is given with its conserved first and last residue. D genes are given only for firm matches. Rows give clone size only sometimes, using once, few, many, or a class for an expanded clone.

abundance: -
j_gene: TRBJ2-2
v_gene: TRBV6-5
d_gene: TRBD1
CDR3aa: CASSYSQGAYTGELFF
CDR3nt: TGTGCCAGCAGTTACTCGCAGGGGGCCTACACCGGGGAGCTGTTTTTT

abundance: -
j_gene: TRBJ1-2
v_gene: TRBV6-5
d_gene: -
CDR3aa: CASRPTGFDYGYTF
CDR3nt: TGTGCCAGCAGACCAACAGGGTTTGACTATGGCTACACCTTC

abundance: -
j_gene: TRBJ2-7
v_gene: TRBV24-1
d_gene: TRBD2
CDR3aa: CATSEAGVSYEQYF
CDR3nt: TGTGCCACCAGTGAGGCGGGGGTCTCCTACGAGCAGTACTTC

abundance: -
j_gene: TRBJ2-7
v_gene: TRBV5-6
d_gene: -
CDR3aa: CASSLDGVPSYEQYF
CDR3nt: TGTGCCAGCAGCTTGGACGGGGTACCCTCCTACGAGCAGTACTTC

abundance: once
j_gene: TRBJ2-3
v_gene: TRBV5-1
d_gene: -
CDR3aa: CASKPNVPSTDTQYF
CDR3nt: TGCGCCAGCAAGCCCAATGTTCCTAGCACAGATACGCAGTATTTT

abundance: once
j_gene: TRBJ2-3
v_gene: TRBV24-1
d_gene: TRBD1
CDR3aa: CATSDLGTGTDTQYF
CDR3nt: TGTGCCACCAGTGATTTGGGGACAGGGACAGATACGCAGTATTTT

abundance: -
j_gene: TRBJ2-4
v_gene: TRBV28
d_gene: TRBD1
CDR3aa: CASSLSGQGLSIQYF
CDR3nt: TGTGCCAGCAGTTTATCGGGACAGGGCTTAAGCATTCAGTACTTC

abundance: -
j_gene: TRBJ1-2
v_gene: TRBV18
d_gene: -
CDR3aa: CASSRVRDYGYTF
CDR3nt: TGTGCCAGCTCACGGGTTCGGGACTATGGCTACACCTTC

abundance: -
j_gene: TRBJ2-7
v_gene: TRBV12-3/TRBV12-4
d_gene: TRBD2
CDR3aa: CASSPSGGYEQYF
CDR3nt: TGTGCCAGCAGTCCTAGCGGGGGCTACGAGCAGTACTTC

abundance: -
j_gene: TRBJ2-1
v_gene: TRBV7-3
d_gene: -
CDR3aa: CASSVTVDNEQFF
CDR3nt: TGTGCCAGCAGCGTGACAGTCGACAATGAGCAGTTCTTC

abundance: -
j_gene: TRBJ1-5
v_gene: TRBV2
d_gene: -
CDR3aa: CASSPRDMSNQPQHF
CDR3nt: TGTGCCAGCAGTCCCCGGGACATGAGCAATCAGCCCCAGCATTTT

abundance: -
j_gene: TRBJ2-7
v_gene: TRBV27
d_gene: -
CDR3aa: CASSLYRTPVEQYF
CDR3nt: TGTGCCAGCAGTTTATACCGGACTCCCGTCGAGCAGTACTTC

abundance: -
j_gene: TRBJ2-7
v_gene: TRBV5-1
d_gene: -
CDR3aa: CASSLALVAKGHTYEQYF
CDR3nt: TGCGCCAGCAGCTTGGCCTTAGTCGCTAAGGGGCATACCTACGAGCAGTACTTC

abundance: few
j_gene: TRBJ1-2
v_gene: TRBV3-1/TRBV3-2
d_gene: TRBD1
CDR3aa: CASSLRTGEGYTF
CDR3nt: TGTGCCAGCAGCCTTAGGACAGGGGAGGGCTACACCTTC

abundance: -
j_gene: TRBJ1-2
v_gene: TRBV7-9
d_gene: -
CDR3aa: CASSLAADYGYTF
CDR3nt: TGTGCCAGCAGCTTAGCGGCCGATTATGGCTACACCTTC

abundance: -
j_gene: TRBJ1-6
v_gene: TRBV4-2
d_gene: TRBD1
CDR3aa: CASSQVDRGNSPLHF
CDR3nt: TGTGCCAGCAGCCAAGTTGACAGGGGGAATTCACCCCTCCACTTT

abundance: -
j_gene: TRBJ1-5
v_gene: TRBV28
d_gene: -
CDR3aa: CASILTGGVNQPQHF
CDR3nt: TGTGCCAGCATCCTCACGGGAGGGGTTAATCAGCCCCAGCATTTT

abundance: -
j_gene: TRBJ1-1
v_gene: TRBV14
d_gene: -
CDR3aa: CASSQDVETEAFF
CDR3nt: TGTGCCAGCAGCCAAGATGTGGAGACTGAAGCTTTCTTT

abundance: few
j_gene: TRBJ2-7
v_gene: TRBV7-9
d_gene: TRBD1
CDR3aa: CASSLRSGQGAYEQYF
CDR3nt: TGTGCCAGCAGCTTAAGAAGCGGACAGGGGGCCTACGAGCAGTACTTC

abundance: -
j_gene: TRBJ2-1
v_gene: TRBV7-3
d_gene: -
CDR3aa: CASSPTGTEQFF
CDR3nt: TGTGCCAGCAGCCCAACGGGTACCGAGCAGTTCTTC

abundance: once
j_gene: TRBJ2-6
v_gene: TRBV24-1
d_gene: -
CDR3aa: CATSDSGAGANVLTF
CDR3nt: TGTGCCACCAGTGATAGTGGAGCTGGGGCCAACGTCCTGACTTTC

abundance: -
j_gene: TRBJ2-7
v_gene: TRBV11-2
d_gene: TRBD2
CDR3aa: CASSLRLAGGLLKDEQYF
CDR3nt: TGTGCCAGCAGCTTACGACTAGCGGGGGGCCTTTTGAAGGACGAGCAGTACTTC

abundance: -
j_gene: TRBJ2-1
v_gene: TRBV18
d_gene: TRBD1
CDR3aa: CASSNRDRGQGAYNEQFF
CDR3nt: TGTGCCAGCTCTAACCGGGACAGGGGGCAAGGTGCCTACAATGAGCAGTTCTTC

abundance: -
j_gene: TRBJ1-1
v_gene: TRBV6-5
d_gene: TRBD1
CDR3aa: CASRLQGGGTEAFF
CDR3nt: TGTGCCAGCAGGCTACAGGGGGGAGGTACTGAAGCTTTCTTT

abundance: few
j_gene: TRBJ2-5
v_gene: TRBV6-2/TRBV6-3
d_gene: -
CDR3aa: CASSYGIRGGRQETQYF
CDR3nt: TGTGCCAGCAGTTATGGTATCAGGGGAGGGCGGCAAGAGACCCAGTACTTC

abundance: -
j_gene: TRBJ2-7
v_gene: TRBV11-2
d_gene: -
CDR3aa: CASSNPGQTYEQYF
CDR3nt: TGTGCCAGCAGCAACCCGGGACAAACTTACGAGCAGTACTTC

abundance: -
j_gene: TRBJ1-6
v_gene: TRBV5-1
d_gene: -
CDR3aa: CASSFGENSPLHF
CDR3nt: TGCGCCAGCAGCTTCGGGGAGAATTCACCCCTCCACTTT

abundance: -
j_gene: TRBJ2-1
v_gene: TRBV19
d_gene: -
CDR3aa: CASCDRYNEQFF
CDR3nt: TGTGCCAGTTGCGACAGATACAATGAGCAGTTCTTC

abundance: -
j_gene: TRBJ2-2
v_gene: TRBV6-2/TRBV6-3
d_gene: -
CDR3aa: CASSGSLVSTGELFF
CDR3nt: TGTGCCAGCAGCGGTTCCCTGGTTAGCACCGGGGAGCTGTTTTTT

abundance: -
j_gene: TRBJ1-1
v_gene: TRBV2
d_gene: -
CDR3aa: CASDRMGKNTEAFF
CDR3nt: TGTGCCAGCGACAGGATGGGGAAGAACACTGAAGCTTTCTTT

abundance: -
j_gene: TRBJ2-2
v_gene: TRBV19
d_gene: TRBD1
CDR3aa: CASLKTGTGLGPVTGELFF
CDR3nt: TGTGCCAGCCTCAAAACCGGGACAGGCCTTGGACCAGTCACCGGGGAGCTGTTTTTT

abundance: -
j_gene: TRBJ2-5
v_gene: TRBV29-1
d_gene: -
CDR3aa: CSIRLLTGKETQYF
CDR3nt: TGCAGCATTCGACTCCTGACAGGAAAAGAGACCCAGTACTTC

abundance: -
j_gene: TRBJ1-2
v_gene: TRBV19
d_gene: -
CDR3aa: CASRPWDTRGDGYTF
CDR3nt: TGTGCCAGTAGGCCCTGGGACACTAGGGGCGATGGCTACACCTTC

abundance: -
j_gene: TRBJ2-7
v_gene: TRBV6-5
d_gene: -
CDR3aa: CASIPWWGAYEQYF
CDR3nt: TGTGCCAGCATCCCATGGTGGGGAGCCTACGAGCAGTACTTC

abundance: -
j_gene: TRBJ1-3
v_gene: TRBV4-2
d_gene: -
CDR3aa: CASSQVSVSGNTIYF
CDR3nt: TGTGCCAGCAGCCAAGTCTCGGTCTCTGGAAACACCATATATTTT

abundance: -
j_gene: TRBJ1-1
v_gene: TRBV3-1/TRBV3-2
d_gene: -
CDR3aa: CASSQLATGNTEAFF
CDR3nt: TGTGCCAGCAGCCAACTAGCGACGGGGAACACTGAAGCTTTCTTT

abundance: -
j_gene: TRBJ1-1
v_gene: TRBV5-4
d_gene: TRBD1
CDR3aa: CASSLGGQGDTEAFF
CDR3nt: TGTGCCAGCAGCTTGGGGGGACAGGGGGACACTGAAGCTTTCTTT

abundance: -
j_gene: TRBJ2-7
v_gene: TRBV6-5
d_gene: TRBD1
CDR3aa: CASSYSRRGLSYEQYF
CDR3nt: TGTGCCAGCAGTTACTCGCGCAGGGGGTTGTCCTACGAGCAGTACTTC

abundance: -
j_gene: TRBJ2-7
v_gene: TRBV5-1
d_gene: -
CDR3aa: CASSPTGNYEQYF
CDR3nt: TGCGCCAGCAGCCCCACGGGTAACTACGAGCAGTACTTC

abundance: -
j_gene: TRBJ1-2
v_gene: TRBV2
d_gene: -
CDR3aa: CATGGYGYTF
CDR3nt: TGTGCCACCGGGGGCTATGGCTACACCTTC

abundance: -
j_gene: TRBJ2-1
v_gene: TRBV28
d_gene: -
CDR3aa: CASSLPRGSYNEQFF
CDR3nt: TGTGCCAGCAGTTTACCCCGAGGGTCCTACAATGAGCAGTTCTTC

abundance: -
j_gene: TRBJ2-2
v_gene: TRBV5-4
d_gene: TRBD2
CDR3aa: CASSLESGRAGELFF
CDR3nt: TGTGCCAGCAGCTTGGAAAGCGGGAGAGCCGGGGAGCTGTTTTTT

abundance: -
j_gene: TRBJ1-3
v_gene: TRBV27
d_gene: -
CDR3aa: CASRITGSGNTIYF
CDR3nt: TGTGCCAGCAGAATTACAGGCTCTGGAAACACCATATATTTT

abundance: -
j_gene: TRBJ2-1
v_gene: TRBV5-1
d_gene: TRBD1
CDR3aa: CASSYAGTGRDEQFF
CDR3nt: TGCGCCAGCAGCTATGCCGGGACAGGGAGGGATGAGCAGTTCTTC

abundance: -
j_gene: TRBJ2-6
v_gene: TRBV27
d_gene: TRBD1
CDR3aa: CASPGTGYSGANVLTF
CDR3nt: TGTGCCAGCCCCGGGACAGGATACTCTGGGGCCAACGTCCTGACTTTC

abundance: -
j_gene: TRBJ1-2
v_gene: TRBV10-3
d_gene: TRBD1
CDR3aa: CATQGATSAPNYGYTF
CDR3nt: TGTGCCACGCAGGGGGCAACGAGTGCACCCAACTATGGCTACACCTTC

abundance: once
j_gene: TRBJ2-7
v_gene: TRBV2
d_gene: TRBD2
CDR3aa: CASSPGGYEQYF
CDR3nt: TGTGCCAGCTCTCCGGGGGGCTACGAGCAGTACTTC

abundance: -
j_gene: TRBJ1-1
v_gene: TRBV7-9
d_gene: TRBD1
CDR3aa: CASRVTGVTEAFF
CDR3nt: TGTGCCAGCAGGGTTACAGGGGTGACTGAAGCTTTCTTT

abundance: -
j_gene: TRBJ1-1
v_gene: TRBV5-1
d_gene: -
CDR3aa: CASSLGGENTEAFF
CDR3nt: TGCGCCAGCAGCTTAGGGGGGGAGAACACTGAAGCTTTCTTT